This TCR beta chain was sequenced during a study of blood T cell repertoires in COVID-19. Looking at the study overall: Acute and convalescent COVID-19 specimens originated in the United States, Italy and Spain.

Followed longitudinally, the Seattle patients had been enrolled during active infection. In the original processing: Researchers report that nucleated cell counts were estimated from reference gene primer amplification. Assay: immunoSEQ multiplex PCR; the TCRdb copy retains only in-frame clones and omits some. V and J calls and clone size follow that table, whereas D and trimming were derived from the DNA. The sample contains 50,000 to 60,000 clones, 80% to 90% of which appear only once. CDR3 length equals 14 residues. V was trimmed by 2 bases and J by 2 bases, leaving 9 bases between them. From germline, CDR1 is SGHTA and CDR2 FQGTGA.

Sequencing input: peripheral blood. The source is a man aged 40-49 years with COVID-19, enrolled during active disease. The chain is built from TRBV7-3 and TRBJ1-2; possible D gene TRBD1, 6 bases. CDR3 loop: CASSLSGQNYGYTF. Here the CDR3 DNA reads TGTGCCAGCAGCTTATCAGGACAGAACTATGGCTACACCTTC.